A selection of T cell receptor beta chains follows, all from one sample in a study of graft-versus-host responses after intestinal transplantation. Generated by immunoSEQ multiplex PCR, the TCRdb table keeps only in-frame clones and is missing some. The repertoire holds some 70,000 clones, around 87% seen once, with around 8% in the top ten. For these TCRs, the target antigens are not known. Sequenced here: unstimulated CD8+ T cells sorted from spleen or lymph node cells, sampled before transplant. These TCRs come from a human donor who was the organ donor for an intestinal transplant. Each CDR3 is given with its conserved first and last residue. The order of the fields is V gene, D gene, clone size, J gene, CDR3 DNA, CDR3 protein. D genes are given only for firm matches. Clone size is given for some rows only: seen once, a few or many times, or a class if the clone is expanded.

>TRBV19|NA|NA|TRBJ2-4
TGTGCCAGTAAGGCTCGGGCCGACTCCAGGAACATTCAGTACTTC
CASKARADSRNIQYF
>TRBV13|TRBD1|NA|TRBJ1-2
TGTGCCAGCAGTCTCGGGACAGGGGTTAACTATGGCTACACCTTC
CASSLGTGVNYGYTF
>TRBV28|NA|NA|TRBJ2-2
TGTGCCAGCAGACTTTTCTTAGGGGTCAGGTGGGACACCGGGGAGCTGTTTTTT
CASRLFLGVRWDTGELFF
>TRBV25-1|NA|NA|TRBJ1-6
TGTGCCAGCAGTGAATATTTTCACAGTGAATCCTATAATTCACCCCTCCACTTT
CASSEYFHSESYNSPLHF
>TRBV10-3|NA|NA|TRBJ1-2
TGTGCCATCAGTGGGACAGTCTATGGCTACACCTTC
CAISGTVYGYTF
>TRBV6-1|TRBD1|NA|TRBJ2-1
TGTGCCAGCAGCCTGACAGGGGATGAGCAGTTCTTC
CASSLTGDEQFF
>TRBV7-8|NA|once|TRBJ1-4
TGTGCCAGCAGCTTAGACAGGGCAACTAATGAAAAACTGTTTTTT
CASSLDRATNEKLFF
>TRBV7-9|TRBD2|NA|TRBJ2-5
TGTGCCAGCAGCTATTGGGGTAGCGGGGAACAAGAGACCCAGTACTTC
CASSYWGSGEQETQYF
>TRBV13|NA|NA|TRBJ2-5
TGTGCCAGCAGCTTATGGAGCAGAATCCAAGAGACCCAGTACTTC
CASSLWSRIQETQYF
>TRBV4-2|TRBD2|NA|TRBJ2-3
TGTGCCAGCAGCCACCTGACTAGCGGGGAGTACACAGATACGCAGTATTTT
CASSHLTSGEYTDTQYF
>TRBV2|NA|NA|TRBJ2-2
TGTGCCAGCATCGAACGGGGGTATAACACCGGGGAGCTGTTTTTT
CASIERGYNTGELFF
>TRBV4-1|TRBD1|few|TRBJ2-7
TGCGCCAGCAGCCACCTACAGGGGGCCTACGAGCAGTACTTC
CASSHLQGAYEQYF
>TRBV7-8|TRBD1|NA|TRBJ1-6
TGTGCCAGCAGCCCCTTACAGGGGGCTGTGTCACCCCTCCACTTT
CASSPLQGAVSPLHF
>TRBV29-1|TRBD2|NA|TRBJ2-5
TGCAGCGTGGAGACTAGCGGAGACGGACTAAGAGAGACCCAGTACTTC
CSVETSGDGLRETQYF
>TRBV7-6|NA|NA|TRBJ2-7
TGTGCCAGCAGCTTAGGTGGAGGGGCCATCTACGAGCAGTACTTC
CASSLGGGAIYEQYF
>TRBV4-1|TRBD1|NA|TRBJ1-1
TGCGCCAGCAGCCAACAATGGACAGGGGGAGACACTGAAGCTTTCTTT
CASSQQWTGGDTEAFF
>TRBV19|TRBD1|NA|TRBJ1-5
TGTGCCAGTAGTATTGGTCAGGGGGGCAATCAGCCCCAGCATTTT
CASSIGQGGNQPQHF
>TRBV7-3|NA|NA|TRBJ1-1
TGTGCCAGCAGCGGTACGGGGGGCACTGAAGCTTTCTTT
CASSGTGGTEAFF
>TRBV28|NA|NA|TRBJ2-1
TGTGCCAGCATCTCAGGGGCGGTAGAGTGGAATGAGCAGTTCTTC
CASISGAVEWNEQFF
>TRBV29-1|NA|NA|TRBJ1-3
TGCAGCGTCACAGGGTCTGGAAACACCATATATTTT
CSVTGSGNTIYF
>TRBV9|NA|NA|TRBJ2-7
TGTGCCAGCAGCGTAGGAGATACCTACGAGCAGTACTTC
CASSVGDTYEQYF
>TRBV27|TRBD1|NA|TRBJ2-7
TGTGCCAGCAAGACAGGGGGCGGCGAGCAGTACTTC
CASKTGGGEQYF
>TRBV10-1|TRBD1|few|TRBJ2-2
TGCGCCAGCAGTGAGGGGACAGAGACCGGGGAGCTGTTTTTT
CASSEGTETGELFF
>TRBV7-9|NA|NA|TRBJ2-2
TGTGCCAGCAGCTTATTGTTCGGAAACCTAAACACCGGGGAGCTGTTTTTT
CASSLLFGNLNTGELFF
>TRBV27|NA|NA|TRBJ1-1
TGTGCCAGCAGCCCTGCAGTATCTTTGAACACTGAAGCTTTCTTT
CASSPAVSLNTEAFF
>TRBV6-5|NA|few|TRBJ2-7
TGTGCCAGCAGTGAAAATGCAGGGGCGTACGAGCAGTACTTC
CASSENAGAYEQYF
>TRBV6-5|TRBD2|once|TRBJ2-1
TGTGCCAGCAGTTCAGCTAGCGGGGGGCTTCGCAATGAGCAGTTCTTC
CASSSASGGLRNEQFF
>TRBV4-1|NA|NA|TRBJ2-5
TGCGCCAGCAGCCAAGGATGGGGCCCTGGCTCGGGGGAGCAGTACTTC
CASSQGWGPGSGEQYF
>TRBV2|NA|NA|TRBJ1-2
TGTGCCAGCAGGCCCAGGGATTATGGCTACACCTTC
CASRPRDYGYTF
>TRBV6-1|TRBD2|NA|TRBJ2-1
TGTGCCAGCAGTCCAGCGGGGGGGCCGAACAATGAGCAGTTCTTC
CASSPAGGPNNEQFF
>TRBV4-1|NA|once|TRBJ2-7
TGCGCCAGCAGCCAAGATTCGACAGCCTACGAGCAGTACTTC
CASSQDSTAYEQYF
>TRBV5-3|NA|few|TRBJ2-5
TGTGCCAGCAGCTTGAACACGGTTGAGACCCAGTACTTC
CASSLNTVETQYF
>TRBV4-1|TRBD2|NA|TRBJ2-3
TGCGCCAGCAGCCAAGTCGGGGGGGGCACAGATACGCAGTATTTT
CASSQVGGGTDTQYF
>TRBV11-2|NA|NA|TRBJ2-1
TGTGCCAGCAGCTTATTCAGGCAGATCTACAATGAGCAGTTCTTC
CASSLFRQIYNEQFF
>TRBV4-1|TRBD1|NA|TRBJ1-2
TGCGCCAGCAGCCACCCGAAACCGGGACAGCAGAAATTTATATATGGCTACACCTTC
CASSHPKPGQQKFIYGYTF